This T cell receptor (beta chain) was identified during a study of blood T cell repertoires in COVID-19. Overall study: Researchers got acute and convalescent COVID-19 samples from the United States, Italy and Spain. PBMCs, B-cell-depleted T cells, or T cells provided the cDNA or gDNA that made up the material.

The germline CDR1 and CDR2 sequences are SNHLY and FYNNEI. The trim removed 6 bases at V and 6 bases at J, leaving 2 bases unmatched. The CDR3 is 13 amino acids. In the original processing: The authors estimated nucleated cell counts from reference gene primer amplification. Sequenced by immunoSEQ multiplex PCR; TCRdb stores in-frame clones only, minus some. V and J calls and clone size come straight from that table; D and trimming were deduced from the DNA. Among roughly 380,000 clones listed, approximately 89% were seen once. Seattle patients were enrolled during active infection and followed longitudinally.

This TCR derives from a woman between 35 and 50 years old with COVID-19, enrolled during active disease. This chain links TRBV2 with TRBJ1-4, with 9 bases matching TRBD1. Specimen: peripheral blood. For the CDR3, the DNA is TGTGCCAGCAGAAGGGACAGGGATGAAAAACTGTTTTTT. As protein: CASRRDRDEKLFF. Together with reference TRBV2 and TRBJ1-4, the CDR3 gives the full variable domain: EPEVTQTPSHQVTQMGQEVILRCVPISNHLYFYWYRQILGQKVEFLVSFYNNEISEKSEIFDDQFSVERPDGSNFTLKIRSTKLEDSAMYFCASRRDRDEKLFFGSGTQLSVL.